This T cell receptor beta chain is drawn from a study of blood T cells in healthy people across ages. The study's findings and limits: Higher diversity, along with more naive CD4+ cells, distinguished long-lived donors from aged donors.

Drawn from each donor were around 10 milliliters of peripheral blood. Total RNA was extracted at no less than 6 micrograms per sample. Trimming removed 5 bases from V and 0 bases from J, with 15 bases in between. This CDR3 region has 16 residues. CDR1 is SGHTA, CDR2 FQGNSA, per germline. Regarding this clonotype: The antigen is unknown.

The use of a sample-barcoded 5' primer and a J-beta primer mix characterized a second PCR of about 7 to 12 cycles. Each cDNA molecule carried a tag from a template-switch adaptor that contained 12 random nucleotides. TCRdb re-called the 5' RACE reads through MiXCR, storing one row per CDR3 protein. The table lists approximately 320,000 distinct CDR3 sequences, 27% of them singletons. The clonotype comes from a woman aged 65 to 85 in good health. The material sequenced was blood. The V call is TRBV7-2, the J call TRBJ2-3; unclear D gene. DNA for the CDR3: TGTGCCAGCAGCCATCCCGTTGATAGAAGCACAGATACGCAGTATTTT. This codes for CASSHPVDRSTDTQYF.